This T cell receptor (beta chain) was retrieved from a study of blood T cell repertoires in COVID-19. Whole-study context: The cDNA or gDNA used as material had been derived from T cells, B-cell-depleted T cells, or PBMCs.

This study enrolled people aged about 18 to 95 from about two dozen US geographic areas. Germline CDR1 is SGHDN and CDR2 is FVKESK. The length of the CDR3 is 16 residues. V was pared by 1 base and J by 1 base, with 5 bases of the junction left unmatched. Only in-frame clones appear in the TCRdb table, and some are missing; sequencing was by immunoSEQ multiplex PCR. The repertoire includes over 150,000 clones, roughly 84% of them detected once, and roughly 7% sits in the top ten. The TCR was taken from a man aged 40-49 years who had recovered from COVID-19. Specimen: PBMCs or T cells enriched from blood (not recorded which). The V call is TRBV14, the J call TRBJ1-2, with TRBD1 identical over 8 bases. The CDR3 DNA reads TGTGCCAGCAGCCAAGGACAGGGGCCTTTTAACTATGGCTACACCTTC. Translating it yields CASSQGQGPFNYGYTF.